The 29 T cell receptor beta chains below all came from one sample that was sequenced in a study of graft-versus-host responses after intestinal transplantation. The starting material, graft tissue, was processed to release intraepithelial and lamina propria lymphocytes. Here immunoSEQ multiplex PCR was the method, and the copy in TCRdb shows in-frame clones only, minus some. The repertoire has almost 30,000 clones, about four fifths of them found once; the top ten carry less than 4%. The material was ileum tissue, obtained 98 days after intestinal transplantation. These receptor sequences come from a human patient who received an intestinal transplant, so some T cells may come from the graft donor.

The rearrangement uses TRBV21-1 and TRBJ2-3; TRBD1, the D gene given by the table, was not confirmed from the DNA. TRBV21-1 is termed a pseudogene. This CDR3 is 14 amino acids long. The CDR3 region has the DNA TGTGCCAGCAGCAAAGTGGGCTACACAGATACGCAGTATTTT. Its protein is CASSKVGYTDTQYF.

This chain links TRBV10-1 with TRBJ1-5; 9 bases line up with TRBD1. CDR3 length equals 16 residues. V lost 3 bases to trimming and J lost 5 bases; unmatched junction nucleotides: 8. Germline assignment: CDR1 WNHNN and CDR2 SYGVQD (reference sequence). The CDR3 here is CASSDIRDRADQPQHF. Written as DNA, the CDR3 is TGCGCCAGCAGTGATATCCGGGACAGGGCTGATCAGCCCCAGCATTTT.

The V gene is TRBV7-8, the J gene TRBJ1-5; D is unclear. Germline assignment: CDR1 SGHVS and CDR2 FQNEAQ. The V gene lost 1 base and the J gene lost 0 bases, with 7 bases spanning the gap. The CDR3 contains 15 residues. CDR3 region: CASSLEDTSNQPQHF. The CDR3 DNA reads TGTGCCAGCAGCTTAGAGGATACTAGCAATCAGCCCCAGCATTTT.

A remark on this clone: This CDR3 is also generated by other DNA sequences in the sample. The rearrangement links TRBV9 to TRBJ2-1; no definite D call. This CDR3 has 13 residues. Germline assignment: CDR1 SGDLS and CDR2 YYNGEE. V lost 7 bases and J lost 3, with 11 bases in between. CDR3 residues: CASSARSYNEQFF. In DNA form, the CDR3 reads TGTGCCAGCTCAGCGCGTAGCTACAATGAGCAGTTCTTC.

The CDR3 reads CASSLQYGGYEQYF. Here the CDR3 DNA reads TGTGCCAGCAGCCTACAATACGGGGGCTACGAGCAGTACTTC. The chain carries TRBV7-8 and TRBJ2-7, with TRBD2 as a possible D gene (6 bases). In germline, CDR1 is SGHVS, CDR2 FQNEAQ. The CDR3 totals 14 residues. Trimming cost V 5 bases and J 3 bases, with 14 bases left between them. The full variable domain, in which reference TRBV7-8 and TRBJ2-7 provide the parts outside the CDR3, is GAGVSQSPRYKVAKRGQDVALRCDPISGHVSLFWYQQALGQGPEFLTYFQNEAQLDKSGLPSDRFFAERPEGSVSTLKIQRTQQEDSAVYLCASSLQYGGYEQYFGPGTRLTVT.

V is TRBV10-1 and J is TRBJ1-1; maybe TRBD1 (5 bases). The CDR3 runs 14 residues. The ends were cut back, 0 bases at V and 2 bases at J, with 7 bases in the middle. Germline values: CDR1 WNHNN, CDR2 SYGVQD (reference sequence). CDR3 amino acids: CASSESGGNTEAFF. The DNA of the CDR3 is TGCGCCAGCAGTGAGTCGGGGGGTAACACTGAAGCTTTCTTT.

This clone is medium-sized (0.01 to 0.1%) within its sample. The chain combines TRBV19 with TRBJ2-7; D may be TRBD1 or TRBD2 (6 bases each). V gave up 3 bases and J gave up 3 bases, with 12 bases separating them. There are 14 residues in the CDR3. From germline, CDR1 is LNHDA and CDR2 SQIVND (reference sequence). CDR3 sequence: CASSIGGYNYEQYF. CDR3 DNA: TGTGCCAGTAGTATCGGGGGCTATAACTACGAGCAGTACTTC.

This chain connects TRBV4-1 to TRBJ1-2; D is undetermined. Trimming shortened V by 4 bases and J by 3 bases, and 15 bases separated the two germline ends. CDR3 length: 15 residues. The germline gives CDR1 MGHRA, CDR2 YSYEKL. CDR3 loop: CASSPIKSADYGYTF. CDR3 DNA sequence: TGCGCCAGCAGCCCCATCAAGAGCGCGGACTATGGCTACACCTTC.

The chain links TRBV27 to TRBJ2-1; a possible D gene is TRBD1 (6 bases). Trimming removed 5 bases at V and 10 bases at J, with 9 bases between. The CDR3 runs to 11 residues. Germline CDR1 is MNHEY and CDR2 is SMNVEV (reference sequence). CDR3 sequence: CASSGGIEQFF. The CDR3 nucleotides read TGTGCCAGCAGTGGGGGCATCGAGCAGTTCTTC.

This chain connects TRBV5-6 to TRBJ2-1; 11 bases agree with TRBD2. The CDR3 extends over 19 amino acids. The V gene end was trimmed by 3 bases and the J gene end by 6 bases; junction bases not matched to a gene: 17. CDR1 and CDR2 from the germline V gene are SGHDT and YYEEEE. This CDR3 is CASSYPPRLAGILSNEQFF. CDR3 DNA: TGTGCCAGCAGCTATCCGCCGAGACTAGCGGGGATTCTCAGCAATGAGCAGTTCTTC. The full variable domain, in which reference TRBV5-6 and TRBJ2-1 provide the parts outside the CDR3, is DAGVTQSPTHLIKTRGQQVTLRCSPKSGHDTVSWYQQALGQGPQFIFQYYEEEERQRGNFPDRFSGHQFPNYSSELNVNALLLGDSALYLCASSYPPRLAGILSNEQFFGPGTRLTVL.

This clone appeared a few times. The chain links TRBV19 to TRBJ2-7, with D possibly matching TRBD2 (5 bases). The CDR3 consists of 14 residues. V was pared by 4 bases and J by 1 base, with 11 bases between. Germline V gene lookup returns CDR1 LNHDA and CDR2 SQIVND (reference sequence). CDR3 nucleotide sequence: TGTGCCAGTAGTACCGTCGGCGGGTCCTACGAGCAGTACTTC. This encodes CASSTVGGSYEQYF.

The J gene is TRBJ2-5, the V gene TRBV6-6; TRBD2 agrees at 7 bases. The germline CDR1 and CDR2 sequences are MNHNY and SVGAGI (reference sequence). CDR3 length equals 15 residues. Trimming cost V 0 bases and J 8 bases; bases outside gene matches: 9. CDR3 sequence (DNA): TGTGCCAGCAGTTACTCCTACTGGGGGAGGGGAACCCAGTACTTC. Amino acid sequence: CASSYSYWGRGTQYF.

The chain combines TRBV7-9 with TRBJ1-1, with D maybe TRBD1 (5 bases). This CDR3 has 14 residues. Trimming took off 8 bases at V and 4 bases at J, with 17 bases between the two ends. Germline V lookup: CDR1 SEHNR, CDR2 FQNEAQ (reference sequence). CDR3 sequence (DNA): TGTGCCAGCGACTCAGGGCAGGTCGTCACTGAAGCTTTCTTT. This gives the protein CASDSGQVVTEAFF.

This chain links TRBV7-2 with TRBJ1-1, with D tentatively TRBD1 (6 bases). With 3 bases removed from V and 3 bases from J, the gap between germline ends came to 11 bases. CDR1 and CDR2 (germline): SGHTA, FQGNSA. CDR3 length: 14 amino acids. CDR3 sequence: CASSLSQGYTEAFF. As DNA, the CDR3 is TGTGCCAGCAGCTTGAGTCAGGGGTACACTGAAGCTTTCTTT.

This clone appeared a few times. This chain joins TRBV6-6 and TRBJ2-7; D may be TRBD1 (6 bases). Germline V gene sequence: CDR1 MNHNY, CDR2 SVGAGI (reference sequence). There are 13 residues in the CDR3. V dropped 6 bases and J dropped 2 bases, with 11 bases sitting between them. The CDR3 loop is CASRAWTAYEQYF. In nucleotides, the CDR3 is TGTGCCAGCAGGGCCTGGACAGCCTACGAGCAGTACTTC.

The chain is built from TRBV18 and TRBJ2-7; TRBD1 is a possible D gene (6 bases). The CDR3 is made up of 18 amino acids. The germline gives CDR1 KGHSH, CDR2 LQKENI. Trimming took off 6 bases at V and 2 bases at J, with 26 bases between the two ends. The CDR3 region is CASSTTGPGQPYTYEQYF. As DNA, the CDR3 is TGTGCCAGCTCCACCACCGGGCCCGGACAGCCATACACCTACGAGCAGTACTTC.

The chain's CDR3 is CASSLVPTTGGIDEQYF. DNA for the CDR3: TGTGCCAGCAGCTTAGTCCCGACGACAGGGGGTATCGACGAGCAGTACTTC. The chain employs TRBV7-9 and TRBJ2-7; 9 bases match TRBD1. The germline gives CDR1 SEHNR, CDR2 FQNEAQ (reference sequence). There are 17 residues in the CDR3. Trimming at V came to 1 base and at J to 5 bases, leaving 12 bases not matched to a gene. The whole variable domain, remainder taken from reference TRBV7-9 and TRBJ2-7, is DTGVSQNPRHKITKRGQNVTFRCDPISEHNRLYWYRQTLGQGPEFLTYFQNEAQLEKSRLLSDRFSAERPKGSFSTLEIQRTEQGDSAMYLCASSLVPTTGGIDEQYFGPGTRLTVT.

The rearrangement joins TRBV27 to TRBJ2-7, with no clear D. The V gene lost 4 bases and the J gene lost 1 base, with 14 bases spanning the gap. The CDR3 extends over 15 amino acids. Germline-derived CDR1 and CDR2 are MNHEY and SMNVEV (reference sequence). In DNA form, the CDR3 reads TGTGCCAGCAGTTCCCGGCAGGTCGGGTCCTACGAGCAGTACTTC. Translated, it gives CASSSRQVGSYEQYF.

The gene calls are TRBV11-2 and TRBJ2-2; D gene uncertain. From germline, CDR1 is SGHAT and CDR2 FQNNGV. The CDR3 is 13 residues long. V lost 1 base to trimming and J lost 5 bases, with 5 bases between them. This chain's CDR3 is CASSLVSTGELFF. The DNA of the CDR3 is TGTGCCAGCAGCTTAGTGTCTACCGGGGAGCTGTTTTTT.

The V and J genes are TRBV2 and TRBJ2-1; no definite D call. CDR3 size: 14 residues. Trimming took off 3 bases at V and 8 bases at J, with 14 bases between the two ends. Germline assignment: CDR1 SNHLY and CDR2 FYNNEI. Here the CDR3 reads CASSDSPGQDEQFF. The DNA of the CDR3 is TGTGCCAGCAGTGATTCCCCCGGGCAGGATGAGCAGTTCTTC.

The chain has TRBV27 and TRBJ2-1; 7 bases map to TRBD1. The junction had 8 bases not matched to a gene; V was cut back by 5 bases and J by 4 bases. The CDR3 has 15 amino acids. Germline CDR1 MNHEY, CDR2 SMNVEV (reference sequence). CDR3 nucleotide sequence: TGTGCCAGCAGTGATGACAGGGCTACTTACAATGAGCAGTTCTTC. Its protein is CASSDDRATYNEQFF.

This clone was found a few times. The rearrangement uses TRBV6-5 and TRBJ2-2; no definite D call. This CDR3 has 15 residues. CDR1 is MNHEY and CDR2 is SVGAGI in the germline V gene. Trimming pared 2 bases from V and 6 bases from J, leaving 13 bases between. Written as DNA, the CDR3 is TGTGCCAGCAGTTACGGTTCGCCCTTATCCGGGGAGCTGTTTTTT. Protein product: CASSYGSPLSGELFF.

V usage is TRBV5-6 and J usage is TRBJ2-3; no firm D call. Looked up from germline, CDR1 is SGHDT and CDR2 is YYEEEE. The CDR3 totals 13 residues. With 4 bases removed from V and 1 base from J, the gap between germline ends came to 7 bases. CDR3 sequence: CASSPWGTDTQYF. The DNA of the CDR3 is TGTGCCAGCAGCCCATGGGGCACAGATACGCAGTATTTT. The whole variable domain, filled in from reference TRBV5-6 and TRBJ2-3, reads DAGVTQSPTHLIKTRGQQVTLRCSPKSGHDTVSWYQQALGQGPQFIFQYYEEEERQRGNFPDRFSGHQFPNYSSELNVNALLLGDSALYLCASSPWGTDTQYFGPGTRLTVL.

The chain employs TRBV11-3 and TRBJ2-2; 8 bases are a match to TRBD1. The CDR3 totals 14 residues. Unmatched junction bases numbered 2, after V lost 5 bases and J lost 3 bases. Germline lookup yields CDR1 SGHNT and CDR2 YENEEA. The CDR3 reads CASSPRGHTGELFF. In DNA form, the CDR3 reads TGTGCCAGCAGCCCCAGGGGGCACACCGGGGAGCTGTTTTTT.

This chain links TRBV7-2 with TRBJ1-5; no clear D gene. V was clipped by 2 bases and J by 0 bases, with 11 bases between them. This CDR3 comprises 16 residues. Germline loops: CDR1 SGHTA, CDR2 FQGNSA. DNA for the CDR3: TGTGCCAGCAGCTTACAGGAGAGATATAGCAATCAGCCCCAGCATTTT. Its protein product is CASSLQERYSNQPQHF.

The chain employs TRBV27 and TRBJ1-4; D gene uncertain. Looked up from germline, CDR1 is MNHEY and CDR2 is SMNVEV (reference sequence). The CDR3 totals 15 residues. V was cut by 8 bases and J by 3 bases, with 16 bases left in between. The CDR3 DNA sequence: TGTGCCAGCGGTACGATGGGGATGGCTAATGAAAAACTGTTTTTT. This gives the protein CASGTMGMANEKLFF. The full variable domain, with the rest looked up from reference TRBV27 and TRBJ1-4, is EAQVTQNPRYLITVTGKKLTVTCSQNMNHEYMSWYRQDPGLGLRQIYYSMNVEVTDKGDVPEGYKVSRKEKRNFPLILESPSPNQTSLYFCASGTMGMANEKLFFGSGTQLSVL.

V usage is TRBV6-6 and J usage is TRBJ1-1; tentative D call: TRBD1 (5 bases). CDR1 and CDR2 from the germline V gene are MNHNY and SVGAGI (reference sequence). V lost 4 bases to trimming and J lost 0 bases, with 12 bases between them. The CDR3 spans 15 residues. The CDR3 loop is CASSLPGSLNTEAFF. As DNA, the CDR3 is TGTGCCAGCAGTTTACCAGGGAGTCTGAACACTGAAGCTTTCTTT.

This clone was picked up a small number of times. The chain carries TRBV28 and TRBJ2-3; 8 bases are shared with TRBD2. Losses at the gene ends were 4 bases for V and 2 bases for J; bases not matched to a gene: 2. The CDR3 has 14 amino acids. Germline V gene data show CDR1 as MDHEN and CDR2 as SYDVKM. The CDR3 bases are TGTGCCAGCAGTTGGCGGGGGGACACAGATACGCAGTATTTT. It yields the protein CASSWRGDTDTQYF. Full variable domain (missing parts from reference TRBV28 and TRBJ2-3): DVKVTQSSRYLVKRTGEKVFLECVQDMDHENMFWYRQDPGLGLRLIYFSYDVKMKEKGDIPEGYSVSREKKERFSLILESASTNQTSMYLCASSWRGDTDTQYFGPGTRLTVL.

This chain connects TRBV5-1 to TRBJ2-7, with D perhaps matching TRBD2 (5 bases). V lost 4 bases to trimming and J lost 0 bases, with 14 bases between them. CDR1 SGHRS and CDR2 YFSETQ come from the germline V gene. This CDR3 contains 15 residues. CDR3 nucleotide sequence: TGCGCCAGCAGCCCTGCGGGCCGAAGCTCCTACGAGCAGTACTTC. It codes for CASSPAGRSSYEQYF.